Listed below are T cell receptor beta chains from one sample, sequenced in a study of cytomegalovirus exposure and HLA in healthy donors. Only in-frame clones appear in the TCRdb table, and some are missing; sequencing was by immunoSEQ multiplex PCR. The table includes around 190,000 clones, 81% detected once. The specimen sequenced was PBMCs. The receptors come from a young man in good health and CMV-seronegative. Each CDR3 is given with its conserved first and last residue. D genes are given only for firm matches. Not every row has a clone size; where given, it reads once, few, many or a size class.

clone size: -; J gene: TRBJ1-5; D gene: TRBD1; V gene: TRBV6-6; CDR3 protein: CASSFQQGSNQPQHF; CDR3 DNA: TGTGCCAGCAGTTTCCAACAGGGGAGCAATCAGCCCCAGCATTTT
clone size: -; J gene: TRBJ1-3; D gene: -; V gene: TRBV9; CDR3 protein: CASSVQGFGNTIYF; CDR3 DNA: TGTGCCAGCAGCGTTCAGGGGTTTGGAAACACCATATATTTT
clone size: -; J gene: TRBJ1-1; D gene: TRBD1; V gene: TRBV15; CDR3 protein: CATSRDIQGTEAFF; CDR3 DNA: TGTGCCACCAGCAGAGATATACAGGGGACTGAAGCTTTCTTT
clone size: once; J gene: TRBJ1-1; D gene: -; V gene: TRBV6-6; CDR3 protein: CASRSTGNAEAFF; CDR3 DNA: TGTGCCAGCAGATCTACGGGTAACGCTGAAGCTTTCTTT
clone size: -; J gene: TRBJ1-1; D gene: TRBD1; V gene: TRBV7-3; CDR3 protein: CASSPGDRGSEAFF; CDR3 DNA: TGTGCCAGCAGCCCCGGGGACAGGGGGTCTGAAGCTTTCTTT
clone size: -; J gene: TRBJ2-3; D gene: TRBD1; V gene: TRBV7-9; CDR3 protein: CASSFPISGTGIDTQYF; CDR3 DNA: TGTGCCAGCAGCTTCCCAATATCCGGGACAGGGATAGATACGCAGTATTTT
clone size: -; J gene: TRBJ2-1; D gene: -; V gene: TRBV5-1; CDR3 protein: CASTASSANNEQFF; CDR3 DNA: TGCGCCAGCACGGCCTCTAGCGCCAACAATGAGCAGTTCTTC
clone size: -; J gene: TRBJ2-7; D gene: TRBD1; V gene: TRBV7-8; CDR3 protein: CASSLVQGASGEQYF; CDR3 DNA: TGTGCCAGCAGCTTAGTCCAGGGGGCTTCGGGGGAGCAGTACTTC
clone size: few; J gene: TRBJ1-6; D gene: -; V gene: TRBV2; CDR3 protein: CASRVRSYNSPLHF; CDR3 DNA: TGTGCCAGCAGGGTGCGGTCCTATAATTCACCCCTCCACTTT
clone size: -; J gene: TRBJ1-1; D gene: -; V gene: TRBV30; CDR3 protein: CAWRSQLSTEAFF; CDR3 DNA: TGTGCCTGGAGGTCACAGTTGAGCACTGAAGCTTTCTTT
clone size: -; J gene: TRBJ2-3; D gene: -; V gene: TRBV5-1; CDR3 protein: CASSRGGAWDTQYF; CDR3 DNA: TGCGCCAGCAGCCGGGGCGGGGCGTGGGATACGCAGTATTTT
clone size: -; J gene: TRBJ2-2; D gene: TRBD2; V gene: TRBV6-6; CDR3 protein: CASSSGGGGTGELFF; CDR3 DNA: TGTGCCAGCAGTTCCGGCGGGGGAGGGACCGGGGAGCTGTTTTTT
clone size: -; J gene: TRBJ2-7; D gene: -; V gene: TRBV19; CDR3 protein: CASAPGISYEQYF; CDR3 DNA: TGTGCCAGTGCGCCGGGGATTTCCTACGAGCAGTACTTC
clone size: -; J gene: TRBJ2-5; D gene: TRBD2; V gene: TRBV6-6; CDR3 protein: CASSKAGALETQYF; CDR3 DNA: TGTGCCAGCAGTAAAGCGGGGGCCCTAGAGACCCAGTACTTC
clone size: -; J gene: TRBJ2-7; D gene: -; V gene: TRBV28; CDR3 protein: CASNRVSYEQYF; CDR3 DNA: TGTGCCAGCAACAGGGTCTCCTACGAGCAGTACTTC
clone size: -; J gene: TRBJ2-4; D gene: TRBD1; V gene: TRBV2; CDR3 protein: CASRPDRVAKNIQYF; CDR3 DNA: TGTGCCAGCAGACCCGACAGGGTAGCCAAAAACATTCAGTACTTC
clone size: -; J gene: TRBJ2-1; D gene: TRBD2; V gene: TRBV10-3; CDR3 protein: CAIRGGSNEQFF; CDR3 DNA: TGTGCCATCCGCGGGGGGAGCAATGAGCAGTTCTTC
clone size: -; J gene: TRBJ2-2; D gene: -; V gene: TRBV13; CDR3 protein: CASSLRLVSSTGELFF; CDR3 DNA: TGTGCCAGCAGCTTACGGTTGGTGTCGAGCACCGGGGAGCTGTTTTTT
clone size: -; J gene: TRBJ2-1; D gene: TRBD2; V gene: TRBV18; CDR3 protein: CASSPGTSGYNEQFF; CDR3 DNA: TGTGCCAGCTCACCGGGGACTAGCGGTTACAATGAGCAGTTCTTC
clone size: -; J gene: TRBJ1-6; D gene: TRBD1; V gene: TRBV4-3; CDR3 protein: CASSQEKQGSTYNSPLHF; CDR3 DNA: TGCGCCAGCAGCCAAGAGAAACAGGGGTCTACCTATAATTCACCCCTCCACTTT
clone size: -; J gene: TRBJ1-3; D gene: TRBD1; V gene: TRBV28; CDR3 protein: CASSLTRQGIGNTIYF; CDR3 DNA: TGTGCCAGCAGTTTAACCCGACAGGGAATTGGAAACACCATATATTTT
clone size: -; J gene: TRBJ2-7; D gene: -; V gene: TRBV6-5; CDR3 protein: CASSPFGGPSYEQYF; CDR3 DNA: TGTGCCAGCAGCCCATTCGGGGGGCCCTCCTACGAGCAGTACTTC
clone size: once; J gene: TRBJ2-7; D gene: TRBD1; V gene: TRBV7-2; CDR3 protein: CASRRQGAFYEQYF; CDR3 DNA: TGTGCCAGCAGAAGACAGGGGGCTTTCTACGAGCAGTACTTC
clone size: -; J gene: TRBJ1-2; D gene: -; V gene: TRBV7-6; CDR3 protein: CASSLGHRDTPYGYTF; CDR3 DNA: TGTGCCAGCAGCTTAGGACACCGGGACACCCCCTATGGCTACACCTTC
clone size: -; J gene: TRBJ1-5; D gene: -; V gene: TRBV15; CDR3 protein: CATSRDQQPQHF; CDR3 DNA: TGTGCCACCAGCAGAGATCAGCAGCCCCAGCATTTT
clone size: -; J gene: TRBJ2-3; D gene: TRBD2; V gene: TRBV9; CDR3 protein: CASSAGLAGSTDTQYF; CDR3 DNA: TGTGCCAGCAGCGCGGGACTAGCGGGTTCCACAGATACGCAGTATTTT
clone size: -; J gene: TRBJ2-3; D gene: -; V gene: TRBV27; CDR3 protein: CASSLDFYTQYF; CDR3 DNA: TGTGCCAGCAGCCTGGACTTCTATACGCAGTATTTT
clone size: few; J gene: TRBJ1-2; D gene: -; V gene: TRBV4-1; CDR3 protein: CASSAGPGVDYGYTF; CDR3 DNA: TGCGCCAGCAGCGCAGGCCCGGGGGTGGACTATGGCTACACCTTC
clone size: few; J gene: TRBJ2-3; D gene: -; V gene: TRBV5-1; CDR3 protein: CASSFRWADTQYF; CDR3 DNA: TGCGCCAGCAGCTTCAGGTGGGCAGATACGCAGTATTTT
clone size: once; J gene: TRBJ2-1; D gene: -; V gene: TRBV9; CDR3 protein: CASSDGRTPLNEQFF; CDR3 DNA: TGTGCCAGCAGCGACGGACGGACTCCTCTCAATGAGCAGTTCTTC
clone size: -; J gene: TRBJ2-5; D gene: TRBD1; V gene: TRBV19; CDR3 protein: CASTSGTGQQETQYF; CDR3 DNA: TGTGCCAGTACCTCCGGGACAGGTCAACAAGAGACCCAGTACTTC
clone size: -; J gene: TRBJ2-7; D gene: TRBD1; V gene: TRBV7-9; CDR3 protein: CASSDPQGAGEQYF; CDR3 DNA: TGTGCCAGCAGCGACCCTCAGGGGGCGGGCGAGCAGTACTTC
clone size: once; J gene: TRBJ2-7; D gene: TRBD2; V gene: TRBV14; CDR3 protein: CASSRGYSGSTYEQYF; CDR3 DNA: TGTGCCAGCAGCCGCGGGTATAGCGGGAGCACCTACGAGCAGTACTTC
clone size: -; J gene: TRBJ1-1; D gene: -; V gene: TRBV4-2; CDR3 protein: CASSRQLGQGLQNTEAFF; CDR3 DNA: TGTGCCAGCAGCCGACAGCTAGGGCAGGGGCTGCAGAACACTGAAGCTTTCTTT
clone size: -; J gene: TRBJ2-5; D gene: TRBD2; V gene: TRBV18; CDR3 protein: CASSRPSGRSQETQYF; CDR3 DNA: TGTGCCAGCTCACGGCCTAGCGGGAGATCCCAAGAGACCCAGTACTTC
clone size: -; J gene: TRBJ2-2; D gene: -; V gene: TRBV4-1; CDR3 protein: CASSPGGGPLGTGELFF; CDR3 DNA: TGCGCCAGCAGCCCCGGAGGGGGCCCCCTGGGCACCGGGGAGCTGTTTTTT
clone size: -; J gene: TRBJ2-1; D gene: -; V gene: TRBV7-2; CDR3 protein: CASSPSPNNNEQFF; CDR3 DNA: TGTGCCAGCAGCCCATCGCCCAACAACAATGAGCAGTTCTTC
clone size: -; J gene: TRBJ2-1; D gene: -; V gene: TRBV7-9; CDR3 protein: CASSSLGVSGNEQFF; CDR3 DNA: TGTGCCAGCAGCTCGTTAGGGGTTAGTGGCAATGAGCAGTTCTTC
clone size: few; J gene: TRBJ2-1; D gene: TRBD2; V gene: TRBV18; CDR3 protein: CASSSGLAGADNEQFF; CDR3 DNA: TGTGCCAGCTCATCGGGACTAGCGGGGGCCGACAATGAGCAGTTCTTC
clone size: -; J gene: TRBJ1-3; D gene: TRBD1; V gene: TRBV5-1; CDR3 protein: CASSKQGDTIYF; CDR3 DNA: TGCGCCAGCAGCAAACAGGGGGACACCATATATTTT
clone size: -; J gene: TRBJ2-7; D gene: TRBD2; V gene: TRBV4-1; CDR3 protein: CASSPPGPTGLATYEQYF; CDR3 DNA: TGCGCCAGCAGCCCGCCCGGCCCGACGGGACTAGCCACGTACGAGCAGTACTTC
clone size: once; J gene: TRBJ2-1; D gene: TRBD2; V gene: TRBV5-1; CDR3 protein: CASSGRLAGVPIVDEQFF; CDR3 DNA: TGCGCCAGCAGTGGTAGGCTAGCGGGAGTCCCGATAGTCGATGAGCAGTTCTTC
clone size: -; J gene: TRBJ1-1; D gene: -; V gene: TRBV14; CDR3 protein: CASSLGQGKMNTEAFF; CDR3 DNA: TGTGCCAGCAGCCTGGGACAAGGGAAAATGAACACTGAAGCTTTCTTT
clone size: -; J gene: TRBJ1-1; D gene: -; V gene: TRBV5-1; CDR3 protein: CASSLSAGNTEAFF; CDR3 DNA: TGCGCCAGCAGCTTGTCAGCGGGGAACACTGAAGCTTTCTTT
clone size: -; J gene: TRBJ2-4; D gene: -; V gene: TRBV6-6; CDR3 protein: CASWNTGIAKNIQYF; CDR3 DNA: TGTGCCAGCTGGAATACAGGGATAGCCAAAAACATTCAGTACTTC
clone size: -; J gene: TRBJ2-3; D gene: -; V gene: TRBV6-1; CDR3 protein: CASRRGSVTDTQYF; CDR3 DNA: TGTGCCAGCAGGCGGGGCAGTGTCACAGATACGCAGTATTTT
clone size: -; J gene: TRBJ1-6; D gene: TRBD1; V gene: TRBV9; CDR3 protein: CASKGGDSSSPLHF; CDR3 DNA: TGTGCCAGCAAAGGAGGGGACAGTTCTTCACCCCTCCACTTT
clone size: -; J gene: TRBJ2-5; D gene: TRBD2; V gene: TRBV9; CDR3 protein: CASSVERGALETQYF; CDR3 DNA: TGTGCCAGCAGCGTCGAGCGGGGGGCTTTAGAGACCCAGTACTTC
clone size: -; J gene: TRBJ2-3; D gene: TRBD2; V gene: TRBV30; CDR3 protein: CAWSKNTSGKDTQYF; CDR3 DNA: TGTGCCTGGAGTAAGAACACTAGCGGGAAAGATACGCAGTATTTT
clone size: -; J gene: TRBJ2-1; D gene: TRBD2; V gene: TRBV7-7; CDR3 protein: CASSPGTRPSNEQFF; CDR3 DNA: TGTGCTAGCAGCCCCGGGACTAGACCCTCCAATGAGCAGTTCTTC
clone size: -; J gene: TRBJ2-1; D gene: TRBD2; V gene: TRBV12-5; CDR3 protein: CASGLRRGAGEQFF; CDR3 DNA: TGTGCTAGTGGCCTAAGGCGGGGGGCGGGTGAGCAGTTCTTC
clone size: -; J gene: TRBJ1-4; D gene: -; V gene: TRBV18; CDR3 protein: CASSPGSGPLGEKLFF; CDR3 DNA: TGTGCCAGCTCACCGGGGTCAGGGCCCCTTGGAGAAAAACTGTTTTTT
clone size: -; J gene: TRBJ2-7; D gene: -; V gene: TRBV2; CDR3 protein: CASSVESSVEQYF; CDR3 DNA: TGTGCCAGCAGTGTGGAGTCTAGCGTCGAGCAGTACTTC